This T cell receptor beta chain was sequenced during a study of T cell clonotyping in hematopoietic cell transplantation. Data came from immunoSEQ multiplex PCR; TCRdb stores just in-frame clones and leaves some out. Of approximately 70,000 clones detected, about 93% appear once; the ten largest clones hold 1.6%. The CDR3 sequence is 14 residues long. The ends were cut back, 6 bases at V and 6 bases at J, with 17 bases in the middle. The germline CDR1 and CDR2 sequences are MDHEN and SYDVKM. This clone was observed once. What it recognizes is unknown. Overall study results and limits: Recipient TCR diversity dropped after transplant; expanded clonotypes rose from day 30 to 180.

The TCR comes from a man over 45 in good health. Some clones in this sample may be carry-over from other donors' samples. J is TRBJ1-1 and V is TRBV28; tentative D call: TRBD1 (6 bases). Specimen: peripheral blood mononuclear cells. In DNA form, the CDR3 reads TGTGCCAGCAGCCCCCTCGGGACATTCGCTGAAGCTTTCTTT. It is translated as CASSPLGTFAEAFF. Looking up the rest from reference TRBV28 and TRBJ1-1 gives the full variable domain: DVKVTQSSRYLVKRTGEKVFLECVQDMDHENMFWYRQDPGLGLRLIYFSYDVKMKEKGDIPEGYSVSREKKERFSLILESASTNQTSMYLCASSPLGTFAEAFFGQGTRLTVV.